The 18 T cell receptor beta chains given below trace back to one sample, sequenced in a study of T cells in Graves' hyperthyroidism and ophthalmopathy. TCR beta CDR3 regions were amplified from RNA. The HTBI primer set served for first-round RT-PCR of the TCR CDR3. TCRdb passed the multiplex PCR reads through MiXCR, listing each CDR3 protein once. The sample has 530,000 or so distinct CDR3 sequences, 15% to 20% seen once. Sequenced: blood. Every receptor here comes from a woman between 18 and 30 years old with Graves' ophthalmopathy.

This clonotype was detected many times. In DNA, the CDR3 is TGTGCCTGGAGTGGATTTAAGGATCAGCCCCAGCATTTT. This codes for CAWSGFKDQPQHF. The rearrangement joins TRBV30 to TRBJ1-5; D ambiguous. Germline-derived CDR1 and CDR2 are GTSNPN and SVGIG (reference sequence). The CDR3 is 13 residues long. Trimming removed 1 base from V and 5 bases from J, with 9 bases in between.

This clonotype turned up a few times. The chain links TRBV6-2 or TRBV6-3 to TRBJ1-5; D is ambiguous. CDR3 length equals 14 residues. The germline CDR1 and CDR2 sequences are MNHEY and SVGEGT. Trimming pared 3 bases from V and 4 bases from J, leaving 10 bases between. For the CDR3, the DNA is TGTGCCAGCAGTTATTTGAAGAATAATCAGCCCCAGCATTTT. Translated: CASSYLKNNQPQHF.

This clonotype was seen many times. The CDR3 sequence: CASSFRRLGQETQYF. Here the CDR3 DNA reads TGTGCCAGCAGCTTCAGGCGTCTGGGACAAGAGACCCAGTACTTC. V usage is TRBV5-6 and J usage is TRBJ2-5; D is undetermined. Trimming took off 2 bases at V and 2 bases at J, with 13 bases between the two ends. Germline V gives CDR1 SGHDT, CDR2 YYEEEE. This CDR3 region has 15 residues. Supplemented by reference TRBV5-6 and TRBJ2-5, the full variable domain reads DAGVTQSPTHLIKTRGQQVTLRCSPKSGHDTVSWYQQALGQGPQFIFQYYEEEERQRGNFPDRFSGHQFPNYSSELNVNALLLGDSALYLCASSFRRLGQETQYFGPGTRLLVL.

In this sample, this clonotype turned up a few times. This chain joins TRBV9 and TRBJ2-5, with TRBD2 matching 11 bases. The CDR3 contains 16 residues. V dropped 3 bases and J dropped 5; count of bases not matched to a gene: 9. Germline CDR1 reads SGDLS; CDR2 reads YYNGEE. CDR3 DNA sequence: TGTGCCAGCAGCGAGGCCATAGCGGGAGGGTGGGAGACCCAGTACTTC. Translation gives CASSEAIAGGWETQYF. Filled out from reference TRBV9 and TRBJ2-5, the complete variable domain reads DSGVTQTPKHLITATGQRVTLRCSPRSGDLSVYWYQQSLDQGLQFLIQYYNGEERAKGNILERFSAQQFPDLHSELNLSSLELGDSALYFCASSEAIAGGWETQYFGPGTRLLVL.

The J gene is TRBJ1-5, the V gene TRBV20-1; D unclear. CDR1 is DFQATT and CDR2 is SNEGSKA in the germline V gene (reference sequence). CDR3 size: 14 residues. CDR3 sequence: CSVPGRDSNQPQHF. The CDR3, as DNA: TGCAGCGTCCCAGGACGCGATAGCAATCAGCCCCAGCATTTT.

This clonotype was seen ten or more times. The chain links TRBV12-3 or TRBV12-4 to TRBJ2-2; D gene ambiguous. This CDR3 region has 13 residues. Trimming removed 2 bases at V and 4 bases at J, with 5 bases between. CDR3 region: CASSLIATGELFF. DNA of the CDR3: TGTGCCAGCAGTTTAATTGCCACCGGGGAGCTGTTTTTT.

The chain couples TRBV29-1 to TRBJ2-7; TRBD1 or TRBD2 may be the D gene (5 bases each). Germline values: CDR1 SQVTM, CDR2 ANQGSEA. The CDR3 extends over 15 amino acids. V lost 1 base, J lost 2 bases, and 15 bases lay in between. In nucleotides, the CDR3 is TGCAGCGTTGAAGGACCCGGGGACGTCCCCTACGAGCAGTACTTC. As protein: CSVEGPGDVPYEQYF.

In its sample, this clonotype was seen a few times. The CDR3 carries no conserved terminal phenylalanine or tryptophan, so it likely arises from a read error. The CDR3 spells CSAIAESTDTQYS. The DNA of the CDR3 is TGCAGTGCCATAGCGGAGAGCACAGATACGCAGTATTCT. The rearrangement links TRBV20-1 to TRBJ2-3; perhaps TRBD2 as D (6 bases). In germline, CDR1 is DFQATT, CDR2 SNEGSKA (reference sequence). CDR3 length: 13 amino acids. The V and J ends lost 6 bases and 0 bases respectively, with 10 bases between them.

This clonotype was detected only a few times. V usage is TRBV6-6 and J usage is TRBJ1-1; D ambiguous. The CDR3 sequence is 15 residues long. V gave up 0 bases and J gave up 3 bases, with 11 bases separating them. The germline CDR1 and CDR2 sequences are MNHNY and SVGAGI (reference sequence). CDR3 loop: CASSYSGGLDTEAFF. DNA for the CDR3: TGTGCCAGCAGTTACTCAGGCGGGCTAGACACTGAAGCTTTCTTT.

This clonotype turned up a few times. The chain carries TRBV5-1 and TRBJ1-1; the D gene is possibly TRBD1 (5 bases). This CDR3 contains 15 residues. CDR1 and CDR2 from the germline V gene are SGHRS and YFSETQ. Trimming took 6 bases from V and 3 from J, leaving 18 bases between them. This CDR3 is CASMLGYGGDTEAFF. Here the CDR3 DNA reads TGCGCCAGCATGCTCGGTTACGGGGGTGACACTGAAGCTTTCTTT.

The V gene is TRBV4-1, the J gene TRBJ1-2; TRBD1 matches at 9 bases. This CDR3 is built from 17 residues. The V and J ends lost 2 bases and 8 bases, in that order; junction bases with no gene match: 15. Germline loops: CDR1 MGHRA, CDR2 YSYEKL. The CDR3 DNA sequence: TGCGCCAGCAGCCAAAGAAGTGTGGGGACAGGGTCAGGCGGCTACACCTTC. Amino acid sequence: CASSQRSVGTGSGGYTF.

The J gene is TRBJ2-7, the V gene TRBV5-1; D unresolved. This CDR3 spans 13 amino acids. The germline V gene encodes CDR1 SGHRS and CDR2 YFSETQ. The V and J ends lost 0 bases and 6 bases respectively, with 10 bases between them. CDR3 residues: CASSLAEPSEQYF. The DNA of the CDR3 is TGCGCCAGCAGCTTGGCCGAACCGTCCGAGCAGTACTTC.

This clonotype has more than one count but fewer than ten. The CDR3 end shows no conserved phenylalanine or tryptophan, and so a read error is likely. The rearrangement joins TRBV30 to TRBJ1-5; D may be TRBD1 (5 bases). Germline loops: CDR1 GTSNPN, CDR2 SVGIG (reference sequence). Trimming pared 2 bases from V and 7 bases from J, leaving 12 bases between. This CDR3 contains 13 residues. Here the CDR3 DNA reads TGTGCCTGGAGTAGGGGTTTGGGACAGCCCCAGCATCTT. Amino acids: CAWSRGLGQPQHL.

CDR3 region: CASTGDRVEETQYF. The CDR3 DNA reads TGTGCCAGCACCGGGGACAGGGTAGAAGAGACCCAGTACTTC. The chain recombines TRBV28 with TRBJ2-5, with 9 bases identical to TRBD1. The germline CDR1 and CDR2 sequences are MDHEN and SYDVKM. V gave up 7 bases and J gave up 3 bases; unmatched junction bases: 6. This CDR3 spans 14 amino acids.

This clonotype came up many times. This sequence joins TRBV7-8 and TRBJ2-3; 8 bases agree with TRBD2. This CDR3 region has 18 residues. Germline CDR1 and CDR2: SGHVS and FQNEAQ. Trimming took 5 bases from V and 0 from J; bases not matched to a gene: 13. The CDR3 bases are TGTGCCAGCAGCCATTCCCTAAGTAGCGGGGCTAGCACAGATACGCAGTATTTT. This codes for CASSHSLSSGASTDTQYF. The full variable domain, in which reference TRBV7-8 and TRBJ2-3 provide the parts outside the CDR3, is GAGVSQSPRYKVAKRGQDVALRCDPISGHVSLFWYQQALGQGPEFLTYFQNEAQLDKSGLPSDRFFAERPEGSVSTLKIQRTQQEDSAVYLCASSHSLSSGASTDTQYFGPGTRLTVL.

The sample holds many counts of this clonotype. The chain joins TRBV28 to TRBJ2-3; the D call may be TRBD1 or TRBD2 (7 bases each). The V gene lost 5 bases and the J gene lost 1 base, with 19 bases spanning the gap. Per the germline V gene, CDR1 is MDHEN and CDR2 is SYDVKM. The CDR3 runs 17 residues. CDR3 DNA: TGTGCCAGCAGTGCGTTCACCAGGGGGGGGGGCACAGATACGCAGTATTTT. This encodes CASSAFTRGGGTDTQYF.

The gene calls are TRBV7-6 and TRBJ2-5; 12 bases fit TRBD2. The CDR3 has 17 residues. The J segment lost 7 bases and the V segment lost 5 bases, leaving 14 bases of the junction unmatched. The V gene's germline CDR1 is SGHVS and CDR2 FNYEAQ. In DNA form, the CDR3 reads TGTGCCAGCAGCCCCGTGCTAGCGGGAGGGCCCTCTGGGACCCAGTACTTC. Protein sequence: CASSPVLAGGPSGTQYF.

Ten or more counts support this clonotype. This sequence joins TRBV10-3 and TRBJ2-3; D is unresolved. From germline, CDR1 is ENHRY and CDR2 SYGVKD. This CDR3 comprises 14 residues. V lost 0 bases and J lost 9, with 13 bases in between. The CDR3 bases are TGTGCCATCAGTGAGTCGATTGGGCCATTCACGCAGTATTTT. Translated, it gives CAISESIGPFTQYF.